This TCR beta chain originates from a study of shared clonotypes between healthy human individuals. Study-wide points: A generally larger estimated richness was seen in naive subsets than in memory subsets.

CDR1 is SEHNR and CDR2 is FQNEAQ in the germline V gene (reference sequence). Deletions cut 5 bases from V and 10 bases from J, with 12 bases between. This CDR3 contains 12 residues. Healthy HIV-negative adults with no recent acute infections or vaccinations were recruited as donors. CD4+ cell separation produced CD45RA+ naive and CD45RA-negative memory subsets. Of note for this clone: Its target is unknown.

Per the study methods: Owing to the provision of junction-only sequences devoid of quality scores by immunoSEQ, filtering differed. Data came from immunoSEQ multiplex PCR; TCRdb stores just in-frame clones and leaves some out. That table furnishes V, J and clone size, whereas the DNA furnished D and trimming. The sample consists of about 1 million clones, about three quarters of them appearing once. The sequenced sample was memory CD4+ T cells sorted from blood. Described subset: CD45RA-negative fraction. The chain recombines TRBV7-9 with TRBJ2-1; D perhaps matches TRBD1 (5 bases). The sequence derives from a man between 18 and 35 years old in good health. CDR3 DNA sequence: TGTGCCAGCAGCGTCAGGGCTGGGGAGCAGTTCTTC. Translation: CASSVRAGEQFF.